Listed below are T cell receptor beta chains from one sample, sequenced in a study of CD8+CD57+ T cells in acquired aplastic anemia. TCRdb reprocessed the reads via MiXCR and lists one record per CDR3 protein. This table has 150,000 to 200,000 distinct CDR3 sequences, just under 65% appearing once. The sequenced material came from sorted CD4+, CD8+, or CD8+CD57+ T cells (not recorded which) from PBMCs. These receptors all stem from a human donor in good health. CDR3s include the opening cysteine and the closing phenylalanine or tryptophan. D genes are given only for firm matches.

V,D,CDR3
TRBV20-1,TRBD1,CSATRDSNEKLFF
TRBV9,TRBD2,CASSVGRDTGELFF
TRBV7-9,TRBD1,CASRRTGNAEAFF
TRBV7-9,TRBD2,CASSQGRGGGETQYF
TRBV4-1,-,CASSIEPTDTEAFF
TRBV27,TRBD1,CASSADRAHQPQHF
TRBV19,-,CASKSWGEMTEAFF
TRBV7-3,TRBD2,CASSSSGSGEQYF
TRBV7-2,-,CASYKWNTEAFF
TRBV19,-,CASSIDQAEYEQYF
TRBV15,-,CATSLRGQGSDTQYF
TRBV27,-,CASSLNREEETQYF
TRBV11-2,-,CASSFMDEQFF
TRBV7-2,-,CASSLGIQGGEAFF
TRBV11-2,-,CASSLGGALDTQYF
TRBV15,TRBD2,CATSRSRTGGVKTQYF
TRBV14,-,CASSQDGGGNQPQHF
TRBV20-1,-,CSASAVVGARGNSPLHF
TRBV7-9,-,CASSSNPGDRQETQYF
TRBV10-1,TRBD2,CASSDSGATDNEQFF
TRBV29-1,-,CSVSGIAGANVLTF
TRBV24-1,-,CASSDWNSRRDQPQHF
TRBV10-1,-,CASSESGQPEQFF
TRBV5-1,TRBD2,CASSLAFASGGAEYEQYF
TRBV5-1,TRBD1,CASKDRDRNEQYF
TRBV2,-,CASSESPGELSNQPQHF
TRBV2,-,CASSAREDGSSYEQYF
TRBV20-1,TRBD1,CSAYSGGFYVYTF